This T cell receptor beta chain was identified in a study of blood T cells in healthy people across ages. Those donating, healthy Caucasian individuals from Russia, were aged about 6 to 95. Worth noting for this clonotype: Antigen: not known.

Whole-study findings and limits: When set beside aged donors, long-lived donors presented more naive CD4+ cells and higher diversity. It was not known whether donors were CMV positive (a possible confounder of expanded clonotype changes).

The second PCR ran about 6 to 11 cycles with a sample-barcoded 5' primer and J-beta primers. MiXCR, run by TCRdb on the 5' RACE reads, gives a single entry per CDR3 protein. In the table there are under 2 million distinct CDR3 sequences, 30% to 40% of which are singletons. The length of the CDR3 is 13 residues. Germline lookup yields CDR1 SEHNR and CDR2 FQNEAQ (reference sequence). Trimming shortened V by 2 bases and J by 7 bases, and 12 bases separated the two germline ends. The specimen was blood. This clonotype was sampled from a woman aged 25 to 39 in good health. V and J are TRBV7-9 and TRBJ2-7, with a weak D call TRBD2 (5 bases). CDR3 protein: CASSLPLEVEQYF. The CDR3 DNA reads TGTGCCAGCAGCTTACCCCTGGAGGTGGAGCAGTACTTC.